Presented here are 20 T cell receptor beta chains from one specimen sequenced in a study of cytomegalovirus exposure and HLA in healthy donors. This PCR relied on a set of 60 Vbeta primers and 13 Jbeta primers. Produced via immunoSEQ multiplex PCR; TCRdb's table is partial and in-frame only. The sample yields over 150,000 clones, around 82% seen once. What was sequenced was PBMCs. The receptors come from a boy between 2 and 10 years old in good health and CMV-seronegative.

The CDR3 protein is CASSLAGQGAGANVLTF. Here the CDR3 DNA reads TGCGCCAGCAGCTTGGCTGGACAGGGGGCCGGGGCCAACGTCCTGACTTTC. V is TRBV5-1 and J is TRBJ2-6; 11 bases are shared with TRBD1. With V trimmed by 0 bases and J by 4 bases, 3 bases remained unmatched. This CDR3 has 17 residues. Looked up from germline, CDR1 is SGHRS and CDR2 is YFSETQ.

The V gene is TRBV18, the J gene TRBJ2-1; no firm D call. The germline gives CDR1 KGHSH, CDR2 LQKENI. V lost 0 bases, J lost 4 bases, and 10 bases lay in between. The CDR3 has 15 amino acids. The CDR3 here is CASSPPGQAYNEQFF. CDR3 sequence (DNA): TGTGCCAGCTCACCACCTGGGCAGGCGTACAATGAGCAGTTCTTC.

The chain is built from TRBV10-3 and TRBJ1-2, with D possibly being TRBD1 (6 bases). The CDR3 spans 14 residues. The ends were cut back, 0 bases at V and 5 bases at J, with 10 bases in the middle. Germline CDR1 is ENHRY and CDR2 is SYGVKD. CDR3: CAISESGAGYGYTF. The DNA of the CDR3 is TGTGCCATCAGTGAGTCGGGGGCAGGGTATGGCTACACCTTC.

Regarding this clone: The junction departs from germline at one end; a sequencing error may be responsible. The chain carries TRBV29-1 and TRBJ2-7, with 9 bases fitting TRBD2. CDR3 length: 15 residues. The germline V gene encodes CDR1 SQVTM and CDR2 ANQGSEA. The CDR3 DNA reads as TGCAGCGTTGAAGATCGGCTAGCGGGACACTACGGGCAGTACTTC. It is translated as CSVEDRLAGHYGQYF.

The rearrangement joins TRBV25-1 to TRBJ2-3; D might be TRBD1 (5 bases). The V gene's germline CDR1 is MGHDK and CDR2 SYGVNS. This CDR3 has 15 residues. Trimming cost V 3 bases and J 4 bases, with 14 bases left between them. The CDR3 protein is CASSDRAKSADTQYF. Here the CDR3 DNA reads TGTGCCAGCAGTGACAGGGCTAAATCGGCAGATACGCAGTATTTT.

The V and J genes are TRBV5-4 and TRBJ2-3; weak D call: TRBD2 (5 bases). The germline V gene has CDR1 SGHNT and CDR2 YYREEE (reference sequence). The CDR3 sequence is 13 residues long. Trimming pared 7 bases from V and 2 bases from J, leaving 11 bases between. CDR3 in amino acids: CASSRENTDTQYF. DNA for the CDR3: TGTGCCAGCTCTCGGGAAAACACAGATACGCAGTATTTT.

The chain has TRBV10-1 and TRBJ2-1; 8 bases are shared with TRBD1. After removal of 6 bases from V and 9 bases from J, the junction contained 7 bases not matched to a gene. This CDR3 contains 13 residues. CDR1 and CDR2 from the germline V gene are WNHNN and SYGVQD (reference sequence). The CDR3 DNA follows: TGCGCCAGCAGCCCGCTCGACAGGGGTGAGCAGTTCTTC. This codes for CASSPLDRGEQFF.

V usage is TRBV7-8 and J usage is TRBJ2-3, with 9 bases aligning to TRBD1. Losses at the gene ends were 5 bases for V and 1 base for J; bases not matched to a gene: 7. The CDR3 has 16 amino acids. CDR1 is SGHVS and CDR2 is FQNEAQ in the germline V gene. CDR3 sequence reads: CASSKPRTGGTDTQYF. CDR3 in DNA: TGTGCCAGCAGCAAACCTCGGACAGGGGGCACAGATACGCAGTATTTT.

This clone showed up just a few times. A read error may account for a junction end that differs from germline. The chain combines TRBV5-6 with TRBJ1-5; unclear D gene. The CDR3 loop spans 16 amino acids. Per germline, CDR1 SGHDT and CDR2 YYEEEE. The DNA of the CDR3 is TGTGCCAGCAGTTTGGGAGACACTTATAGCAATCAGCCCCAGCATTTT. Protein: CASSLGDTYSNQPQHF. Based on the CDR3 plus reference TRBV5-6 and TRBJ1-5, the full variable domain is DAGVTQSPTHLIKTRGQQVTLRCSPKSGHDTVSWYQQALGQGPQFIFQYYEEEERQRGNFPDRFSGHQFPNYSSELNVNALLLGDSALYLCASSLGDTYSNQPQHFGDGTRLSIL.

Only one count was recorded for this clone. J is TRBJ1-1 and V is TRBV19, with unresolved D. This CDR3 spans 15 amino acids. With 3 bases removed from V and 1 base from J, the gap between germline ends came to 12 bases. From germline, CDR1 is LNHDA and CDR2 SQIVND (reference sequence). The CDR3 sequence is CASSMEGGWNTEAFF. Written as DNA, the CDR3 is TGTGCCAGTAGTATGGAAGGAGGTTGGAACACTGAAGCTTTCTTT.

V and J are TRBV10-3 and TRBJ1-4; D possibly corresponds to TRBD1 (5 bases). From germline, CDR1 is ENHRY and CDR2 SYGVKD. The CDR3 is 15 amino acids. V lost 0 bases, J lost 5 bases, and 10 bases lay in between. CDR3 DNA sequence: TGTGCCATCAGTGAGTCCCGACAGCCCAATGAAAAACTGTTTTTT. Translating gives CAISESRQPNEKLFF.

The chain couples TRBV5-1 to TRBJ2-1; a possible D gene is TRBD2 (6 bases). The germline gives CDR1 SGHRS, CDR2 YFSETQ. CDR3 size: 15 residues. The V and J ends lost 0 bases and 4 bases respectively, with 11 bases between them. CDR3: CASSLAGVPYNEQFF. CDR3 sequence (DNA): TGCGCCAGCAGCTTGGCGGGGGTTCCTTACAATGAGCAGTTCTTC.

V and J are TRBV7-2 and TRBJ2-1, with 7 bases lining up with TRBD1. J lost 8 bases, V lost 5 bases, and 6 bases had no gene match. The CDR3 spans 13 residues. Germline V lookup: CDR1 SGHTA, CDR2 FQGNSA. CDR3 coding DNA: TGTGCCAGCAGCCATCGACAGGGCCATGAGCAGTTCTTC. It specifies CASSHRQGHEQFF.

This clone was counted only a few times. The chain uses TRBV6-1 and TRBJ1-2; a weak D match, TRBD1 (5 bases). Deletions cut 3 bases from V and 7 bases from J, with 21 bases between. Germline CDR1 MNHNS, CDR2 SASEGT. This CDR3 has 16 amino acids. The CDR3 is CASSDLQGPGLGGYTF. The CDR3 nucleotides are TGTGCCAGCAGTGATCTTCAGGGTCCAGGGTTAGGTGGCTACACCTTC.

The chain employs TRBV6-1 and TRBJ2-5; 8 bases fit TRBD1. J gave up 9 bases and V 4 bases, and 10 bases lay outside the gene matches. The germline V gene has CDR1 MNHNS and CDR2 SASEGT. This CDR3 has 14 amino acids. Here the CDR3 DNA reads TGTGCCAGCAGTGTGGACAGGGCCGGAGTGGCCCAGTACTTC. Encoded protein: CASSVDRAGVAQYF.

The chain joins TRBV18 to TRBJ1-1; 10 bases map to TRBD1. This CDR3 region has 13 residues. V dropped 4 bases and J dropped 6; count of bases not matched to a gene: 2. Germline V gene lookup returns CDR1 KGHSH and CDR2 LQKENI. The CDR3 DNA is TGTGCCAGCTCACAAGGACAGGGGGCTGAAGCTTTCTTT. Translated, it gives CASSQGQGAEAFF.

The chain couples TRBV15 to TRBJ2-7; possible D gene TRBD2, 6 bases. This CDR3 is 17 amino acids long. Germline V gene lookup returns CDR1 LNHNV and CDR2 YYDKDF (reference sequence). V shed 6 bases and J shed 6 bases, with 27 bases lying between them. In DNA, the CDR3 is TGTGCCACCAGTCCAGGCCGCCGGGACTCCTCTCGGGGCGAGCAGTACTTC. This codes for CATSPGRRDSSRGEQYF.

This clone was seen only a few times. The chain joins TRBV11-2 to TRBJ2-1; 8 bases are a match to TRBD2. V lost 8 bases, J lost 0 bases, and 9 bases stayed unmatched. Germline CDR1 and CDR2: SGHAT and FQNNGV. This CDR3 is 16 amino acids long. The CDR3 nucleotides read TGTGCCAGCTCCGATAGCGGGATGAGCTCCTACAATGAGCAGTTCTTC. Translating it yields CASSDSGMSSYNEQFF.

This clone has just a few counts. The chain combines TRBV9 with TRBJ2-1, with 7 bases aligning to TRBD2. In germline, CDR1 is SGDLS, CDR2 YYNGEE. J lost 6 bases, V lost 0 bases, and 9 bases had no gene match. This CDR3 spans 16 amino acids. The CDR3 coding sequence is TGTGCCAGCAGCGTAGAGGGCCAGCGGGATACCAATGAGCAGTTCTTC. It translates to CASSVEGQRDTNEQFF.

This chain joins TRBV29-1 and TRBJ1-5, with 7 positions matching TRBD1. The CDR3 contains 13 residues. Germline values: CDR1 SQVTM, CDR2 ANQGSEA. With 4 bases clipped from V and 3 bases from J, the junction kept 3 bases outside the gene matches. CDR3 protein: CSVGDSLNQPQHF. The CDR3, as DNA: TGCAGCGTTGGGGACAGCCTCAATCAGCCCCAGCATTTT.